These 31 T cell receptor beta chains originate from one sample sequenced in a study of CD8 T cells in Susac syndrome. Random hexamers were used to reverse transcribe an amount of roughly 0.45 to 1 ug RNA. TCRdb passed the immunoSEQ multiplex PCR reads through MiXCR, listing each CDR3 protein once. The profile shows 150,000 to 250,000 distinct CDR3 sequences, about 96% of them singletons. The sample taken for sequencing was CD4+ T cells from PBMCs. Source of these receptors: a human donor with multiple sclerosis.

This sequence joins TRBV12-5 and TRBJ1-5; D gene uncertain. The V gene's germline CDR1 is LGHNT and CDR2 FRNRAP. CDR3 length equals 13 residues. Trimming pared 2 bases from V and 4 bases from J, leaving 6 bases between. In nucleotides, the CDR3 is TGTGCTAGTGGTTTGAGGGAAAATCAGCCCCAGCATTTT. It yields the protein CASGLRENQPQHF.

The genes are TRBV13 and TRBJ1-2, with D unresolved. V lost 3 bases and J 7 bases, leaving 12 bases between the germline ends. This CDR3 region has 13 residues. The germline gives CDR1 PRHDT, CDR2 FYEKMQ (reference sequence). CDR3 bases: TGTGCCAGCAGCTTTGACGACAAGACTGGCTACACCTTC. This sequence encodes CASSFDDKTGYTF.

Remarks on this clonotype: An end of the junction differs from the germline gene, which may be a read error. This chain links TRBV2 with TRBJ2-4; the D is unclear. Germline V lookup: CDR1 SNHLY, CDR2 FYNNEI. CDR3 length: 12 residues. As DNA, the CDR3 is TGTGCCAACAGTGAGTCCAAGAACATTCAGTACTTC. Its translation: CANSESKNIQYF. Complete variable domain (other parts from reference TRBV2 and TRBJ2-4): EPEVTQTPSHQVTQMGQEVILRCVPISNHLYFYWYRQILGQKVEFLVSFYNNEISEKSEIFDDQFSVERPDGSNFTLKIRSTKLEDSAMYFCANSESKNIQYFGAGTRLSVL.

CDR3 protein: CASSDRAYGYTF. The CDR3 coding sequence is TGTGCCAGCAGTGACAGGGCCTATGGCTACACCTTC. This chain joins TRBV2 and TRBJ1-2, with TRBD1 as a possible D gene (5 bases). Germline V CDR1 and CDR2: SNHLY, FYNNEI. The V end lost 3 bases, the J end lost 4 bases, and 6 bases lay between the germline ends. This CDR3 has 12 amino acids.

The chain couples TRBV29-1 to TRBJ2-6, with 7 bases aligning to TRBD1. The V and J ends lost 6 bases and 0 bases, in that order; junction bases with no gene match: 5. The CDR3 has 15 amino acids. CDR1 is SQVTM and CDR2 is ANQGSEA in the germline V gene. In nucleotides, the CDR3 is TGCAGCGTCGCGGACAGGAACTCTGGGGCCAACGTCCTGACTTTC. Its translation: CSVADRNSGANVLTF.

This chain connects TRBV11-2 to TRBJ2-2, with a possible D match to TRBD1 (5 bases). CDR1 SGHAT and CDR2 FQNNGV come from the germline V gene. V lost 5 bases and J lost 2, with 21 bases in between. The CDR3 has 18 amino acids. The CDR3 sequence is CASSQSVRGRVNTGELFF. The CDR3 DNA reads TGTGCCAGCAGCCAAAGTGTTAGGGGTCGAGTTAACACCGGGGAGCTGTTTTTT.

The chain links TRBV7-3 to TRBJ2-2; no reliable D call. Germline V lookup: CDR1 SGHTA, CDR2 FQGTGA. V was shortened by 4 bases and J by 5 bases, with 11 bases between the two germline ends. The CDR3 has 14 amino acids. The CDR3 reads CASSSSLRTGELFF. In DNA form, the CDR3 reads TGTGCCAGCAGCTCAAGCCTCAGAACCGGGGAGCTGTTTTTT.

This clonotype was seen a single time. The chain combines TRBV12-5 with TRBJ1-6, with D unclear. The CDR3 sequence is 12 residues long. CDR1 is LGHNT, CDR2 FRNRAP, per germline. The V gene lost 3 bases and the J gene lost 12 bases, with 9 bases spanning the gap. CDR3 region: CASGFDRIPLHF. The CDR3 DNA is TGTGCTAGTGGTTTCGACCGTATACCCCTCCACTTT. Looking up the rest from reference TRBV12-5 and TRBJ1-6 gives the full variable domain: DARVTQTPRHKVTEMGQEVTMRCQPILGHNTVFWYRQTMMQGLELLAYFRNRAPLDDSGMPKDRFSAEMPDATLATLKIQPSEPRDSAVYFCASGFDRIPLHFGNGTRLTVT.

V and J are TRBV28 and TRBJ1-2; unclear D gene. V shed 4 bases and J shed 2 bases, with 11 bases lying between them. The CDR3 runs 14 residues. The V gene's germline CDR1 is MDHEN and CDR2 SYDVKM. The CDR3 nucleotides read TGTGCCAGCAGTTGGGTGGTGTACAACTATGGCTACACCTTC. Its protein product is CASSWVVYNYGYTF.

This clonotype was seen a handful of times. The gene calls are TRBV6-5 and TRBJ2-5, with D possibly matching TRBD2 (5 bases). The V end was cut by 2 bases, the J end by 4 bases, with 14 bases between. Germline CDR1 MNHEY, CDR2 SVGAGI. This CDR3 has 15 amino acids. CDR3 nucleotides: TGTGCCAGCAGTTACGGTCGAGGAGGCAGAGAGACCCAGTACTTC. The encoded protein is CASSYGRGGRETQYF.

The chain employs TRBV3-1 and TRBJ1-2; D unresolved. The germline V gene encodes CDR1 LGHDT and CDR2 YNNKEL (reference sequence). The CDR3 is made up of 18 amino acids. V was trimmed by 0 bases and J by 1 base, leaving 18 bases between them. CDR3 coding DNA: TGTGCCAGCAGCCAAGATACCCGCTCCCCTTCCTTTAACTATGGCTACACCTTC. It is translated as CASSQDTRSPSFNYGYTF.

The genes are TRBV5-1 and TRBJ1-3, with D perhaps TRBD1 (6 bases). Germline CDR1 reads SGHRS; CDR2 reads YFSETQ. The CDR3 consists of 15 residues. Trimming stripped 4 bases from V and 2 bases from J, with 13 bases between. CDR3 in amino acids: CASSRGQPAGNTIYF. DNA for the CDR3: TGCGCCAGCAGCCGTGGACAGCCAGCTGGAAACACCATATATTTT.

CDR3 bases: TGTGCCAGCAGCTTGGGCTTATACAATGAGCAGTTCTTC. Protein: CASSLGLYNEQFF. The J gene is TRBJ2-1, the V gene TRBV7-2; D remains ambiguous. V dropped 3 bases and J dropped 4 bases, with 7 bases sitting between them. The CDR3 has 13 amino acids. Germline CDR1 reads SGHTA; CDR2 reads FQGNSA.

The gene calls are TRBV12-3 or TRBV12-4 and TRBJ1-3; D gene ambiguous. The CDR3 has 14 amino acids. V was pared by 3 bases and J by 1 base, with 7 bases between. The CDR3 loop reads CASSFGMSGNTIYF. In DNA, the CDR3 is TGTGCCAGCAGTTTCGGGATGTCTGGAAACACCATATATTTT.

The J gene is TRBJ2-3, the V gene TRBV3-1, with 8 positions matching TRBD2. The germline V gene has CDR1 LGHDT and CDR2 YNNKEL (reference sequence). CDR3 length: 15 residues. The junction had 4 bases not matched to a gene; V was cut back by 4 bases and J by 1 base. The CDR3 nucleotides are TGTGCCAGCAGCCCCGGGACTAGGGGCACAGATACGCAGTATTTT. Residues: CASSPGTRGTDTQYF.

J is TRBJ1-5 and V is TRBV11-2; D possibly corresponds to TRBD1 (6 bases). V dropped 5 bases and J dropped 6 bases, with 14 bases sitting between them. This CDR3 comprises 14 residues. Per germline, CDR1 SGHAT and CDR2 FQNNGV. DNA of the CDR3: TGTGCCAGCAGCGAACAGGGTGTCGGTCAGCCCCAGCATTTT. Translating it yields CASSEQGVGQPQHF.

The V call is TRBV29-1, the J call TRBJ2-2, with D possibly being TRBD2 (6 bases). The CDR3 sequence is 14 residues long. CDR1 SQVTM and CDR2 ANQGSEA come from the germline V gene. V lost 6 bases, J lost 5 bases, and 16 bases lay in between. CDR3 loop: CSVTDLGGTGELFF. The CDR3 coding sequence is TGCAGCGTAACGGACCTTGGGGGGACCGGGGAGCTGTTTTTT.

The chain joins TRBV24-1 to TRBJ1-2; no firm D call. The germline gives CDR1 KGHDR, CDR2 SFDVKD. CDR3 size: 12 residues. V lost 2 bases, J lost 4 bases, and 4 bases lay in between. Here the CDR3 reads CATSDYGYGYTF. CDR3 in DNA: TGTGCCACCAGTGATTATGGCTATGGCTACACCTTC.

This clonotype was observed a few times. The junction differs from germline at one of its ends, possibly a read error. J is TRBJ2-7 and V is TRBV5-1; D unclear. The germline V gene encodes CDR1 SGHRS and CDR2 YFSETQ. This CDR3 spans 13 amino acids. The CDR3 nucleotides are TGTGCCAGCTCCCTTTCCGATGGATACGAGCAGTACTTC. It encodes CASSLSDGYEQYF.

J is TRBJ2-7 and V is TRBV25-1, with D possibly being TRBD1 or TRBD2 (5 bases each). The CDR3 is 15 amino acids. Germline CDR1 and CDR2: MGHDK and SYGVNS. V was clipped by 7 bases and J by 0 bases, with 16 bases between them. The CDR3 reads CASNTLWGSSYEQYF. CDR3 sequence (DNA): TGTGCCAGCAATACCCTCTGGGGGAGCTCCTACGAGCAGTACTTC.

The chain links TRBV3-1 to TRBJ2-1; 7 bases map to TRBD1. Germline CDR1 is LGHDT and CDR2 is YNNKEL (reference sequence). V shed 2 bases, J shed 2 bases, and the junction held 9 bases outside the gene matches. The CDR3 is 17 amino acids. CDR3 protein: CASSQSIGTVTYNEQFF. The DNA of the CDR3 is TGTGCCAGCAGCCAATCGATAGGGACAGTTACCTACAATGAGCAGTTCTTC.

The chain joins TRBV12-3 or TRBV12-4 to TRBJ2-7; 7 bases fit TRBD2. J lost 6 bases, V lost 5 bases, and 13 bases had no gene match. The CDR3 spans 15 residues. CDR3 region: CASSVPGLVGSEQYF. The CDR3 coding sequence is TGTGCCAGCAGTGTCCCAGGACTAGTCGGAAGCGAGCAGTACTTC.

The chain couples TRBV11-2 to TRBJ2-3; unclear D gene. Trimming stripped 0 bases from V and 9 bases from J, with 10 bases between. The CDR3 is 13 amino acids. Germline CDR1 and CDR2: SGHAT and FQNNGV. CDR3 sequence: CASSLDRTATQYF. DNA of the CDR3: TGTGCCAGCAGCTTAGATAGGACGGCAACGCAGTATTTT.

This chain links TRBV12-3 or TRBV12-4 with TRBJ2-7, with a tentative D call TRBD2 (5 bases). V dropped 10 bases and J dropped 2 bases, with 9 bases sitting between them. This CDR3 spans 11 amino acids. CDR3 loop: CATSRAYEQYF. CDR3 coding DNA: TGTGCCACCTCGAGGGCCTACGAGCAGTACTTC.

CDR3 DNA sequence: TGTGCCAGCAGCTTGGAGGTCGGGGTGGGCTACACCTTC. Its translation is CASSLEVGVGYTF. The chain has TRBV5-6 and TRBJ1-2; D unclear. V was pared by 0 bases and J by 8 bases, with 11 bases between. This CDR3 is 13 amino acids long. Germline CDR1 is SGHDT and CDR2 is YYEEEE.

This clonotype has only one observation. This chain joins TRBV29-1 and TRBJ2-7; 8 bases agree with TRBD1. CDR1 is SQVTM, CDR2 ANQGSEA, per germline. The CDR3 has 11 amino acids. For the CDR3, the DNA is TGCAGTGGCCAGGGGGCGCGGGAGCAGTACTTC. As protein: CSGQGAREQYF.

This chain connects TRBV30 to TRBJ2-2; unclear D gene. The germline V gene has CDR1 GTSNPN and CDR2 SVGIG (reference sequence). The CDR3 is 15 residues long. Trimming took off 2 bases at V and 6 bases at J, with 16 bases between the two ends. CDR3 sequence: CAWSPPNVESGELFF. CDR3 sequence (DNA): TGTGCCTGGAGTCCCCCCAACGTTGAGTCCGGGGAGCTGTTTTTT.

This chain joins TRBV2 and TRBJ2-7; 7 bases map to TRBD1. The CDR3 length is 13 residues. V lost 6 bases to trimming and J lost 6 bases; unmatched junction nucleotides: 8. The germline V gene encodes CDR1 SNHLY and CDR2 FYNNEI. DNA for the CDR3: TGTGCCAGCAGCAACAGGGGTCTCGGCGAGCAGTACTTC. It codes for CASSNRGLGEQYF.

The chain couples TRBV20-1 to TRBJ1-1, with unresolved D. Germline assignment: CDR1 DFQATT and CDR2 SNEGSKA (reference sequence). The CDR3 runs to 12 residues. V lost 3 bases and J lost 1, with 6 bases in between. CDR3 loop: CSASQANTEAFF. The CDR3 DNA sequence: TGCAGTGCTAGTCAGGCGAACACTGAAGCTTTCTTT.

The chain couples TRBV24-1 to TRBJ1-5; D gene uncertain. Germline V CDR1 and CDR2: KGHDR, SFDVKD. V gave up 5 bases and J gave up 5 bases, with 12 bases separating them. CDR3 length: 14 amino acids. The CDR3 region has the DNA TGTGCCACCAGTGGTTCGGGATGGGATCAGCCCCAGCATTTT. It yields the protein CATSGSGWDQPQHF.

V gene TRBV6-5 combines with J gene TRBJ1-5, with no clear D. The CDR3 length is 12 residues. The germline V gene encodes CDR1 MNHEY and CDR2 SVGAGI. Trimming shortened V by 3 bases and J by 6 bases, and 6 bases separated the two germline ends. The CDR3 region has the DNA TGTGCCAGCAGTTATCCTGGTCAGCCCCAGCATTTT. Translation gives CASSYPGQPQHF.